The next 20 T cell receptor beta chains were all read from a single sample in a study of OX40 agonist ivuxolimab in advanced cancers. TCRdb keeps only in-frame clones here, not all; method: immunoSEQ multiplex PCR. The sample has nearly 85,000 clones, approximately 87% seen once. Sequenced here: CD4+ or CD8+ T cells sorted from blood, sampled in a trial of the OX40 agonist ivuxolimab. The receptors were gathered from an adult with an advanced solid tumor such as melanoma, head and neck, liver or kidney cancer.

The chain combines TRBV7-2 with TRBJ1-5; D remains ambiguous. With 1 base removed from V and 8 bases from J, the gap between germline ends came to 6 bases. CDR3 size: 12 residues. CDR1 and CDR2 from the germline V gene are SGHTA and FQGNSA. CDR3 coding DNA: TGTGCCAGCAGCTTAGGCCTTGAGCCCCAGCATTTT. This gives the protein CASSLGLEPQHF.

This sequence joins TRBV5-4 and TRBJ2-6; D could derive from TRBD1 or TRBD2 (6 bases each). Germline-derived CDR1 and CDR2 are SGHNT and YYREEE (reference sequence). V lost 0 bases and J lost 2, with 9 bases in between. This CDR3 region has 16 residues. As DNA, the CDR3 is TGTGCCAGCAGCTTGGTGAGGGGGGCTGGGGCCAACGTCCTGACTTTC. Translated, it gives CASSLVRGAGANVLTF.

This clone was seen a few times. This chain links TRBV4-1 with TRBJ1-4; D is possibly TRBD1 (6 bases). Per germline, CDR1 MGHRA and CDR2 YSYEKL. The CDR3 length is 17 residues. V was cut by 3 bases and J by 8 bases, with 22 bases left in between. For the CDR3, the DNA is TGCGCCAGCAGCCACCTGCTACTCGACAGGTCGGGGGAAAAACTGTTTTTT. It is translated as CASSHLLLDRSGEKLFF.

The V gene is TRBV7-9, the J gene TRBJ2-3; no firm D call. V was clipped by 5 bases and J by 0 bases, with 9 bases between them. The CDR3 length is 14 residues. In germline, CDR1 is SEHNR, CDR2 FQNEAQ (reference sequence). CDR3 DNA: TGTGCCAGCAGCGGAAAGACAAGCACAGATACGCAGTATTTT. Residues: CASSGKTSTDTQYF. Full variable domain (rest looked up from reference TRBV7-9 and TRBJ2-3): DTGVSQNPRHKITKRGQNVTFRCDPISEHNRLYWYRQTLGQGPEFLTYFQNEAQLEKSRLLSDRFSAERPKGSFSTLEIQRTEQGDSAMYLCASSGKTSTDTQYFGPGTRLTVL.

The rearrangement uses TRBV4-2 and TRBJ2-7; D is possibly TRBD1 (5 bases). The CDR3 contains 12 residues. Between the trimmed V and J ends, which lost 0 bases and 5 bases, there was a span of 5 bases. Germline CDR1 LGHNA, CDR2 YNFKEQ. The DNA of the CDR3 is TGTGCCAGCAGCCAAGAGGGGCACGAGCAGTACTTC. Amino acid sequence: CASSQEGHEQYF.

The gene calls are TRBV7-7 and TRBJ2-7; 11 nucleotides line up with TRBD1. V was pared by 4 bases and J by 6 bases, with 5 bases of the junction left unmatched. CDR3 size: 14 residues. CDR1 SSHAT and CDR2 FNYEAQ come from the germline V gene (reference sequence). The CDR3 reads CASSSGTGGPEQYF. CDR3 coding DNA: TGTGCCAGCAGCTCCGGGACAGGGGGACCCGAGCAGTACTTC.

The chain recombines TRBV7-9 with TRBJ1-6, with a tentative D call TRBD1 (6 bases). This CDR3 region has 13 residues. V gave up 6 bases and J gave up 10 bases, with 13 bases separating them. The V gene's germline CDR1 is SEHNR and CDR2 FQNEAQ (reference sequence). CDR3 residues: CASSPDGTSPLHF. The CDR3, as DNA: TGTGCCAGCAGTCCGGACGGGACATCACCCCTCCACTTT.

This sequence joins TRBV2 and TRBJ2-5; the match to TRBD1 covers 7 bases. Germline CDR1 reads SNHLY; CDR2 reads FYNNEI. Unmatched junction bases numbered 2, after V lost 10 bases and J lost 3 bases. The CDR3 length is 11 residues. DNA of the CDR3: TGTGCCACGGGGACAGAAGAGACCCAGTACTTC. It yields the protein CATGTEETQYF.

This clone was recorded only once. This rearrangement joins TRBV5-5 to TRBJ1-2; 7 nucleotides align to TRBD1. The CDR3 length is 14 residues. Germline CDR1 and CDR2: SGHKS and YYEKEE (reference sequence). J was trimmed by 8 bases and V by 4 bases; bases with no gene match: 11. The DNA for the CDR3 is TGTGCCAGCAGCCCAGAGAACAGGGGTTGGGGCTACACCTTC. Translating gives CASSPENRGWGYTF.

The V call is TRBV28, the J call TRBJ1-1; D might be TRBD1 (5 bases). Trimming took off 6 bases at V and 1 base at J, with 15 bases between the two ends. Germline V gene lookup returns CDR1 MDHEN and CDR2 SYDVKM. The CDR3 runs to 15 residues. CDR3 sequence reads: CASRHSGTGNTEAFF. The CDR3 DNA reads TGTGCCAGCAGGCATTCCGGGACTGGGAACACTGAAGCTTTCTTT.

V is TRBV7-9 and J is TRBJ2-4; D is unclear. The CDR3 is made up of 16 amino acids. The germline V gene has CDR1 SEHNR and CDR2 FQNEAQ (reference sequence). Trimming stripped 5 bases from V and 0 bases from J, with 14 bases between. The CDR3, as DNA: TGTGCCAGCAGCCCGTGGACGAAACTAGCCAAAAACATTCAGTACTTC. Encoded protein: CASSPWTKLAKNIQYF. The full variable domain, rest sourced from reference TRBV7-9 and TRBJ2-4, is DTGVSQNPRHKITKRGQNVTFRCDPISEHNRLYWYRQTLGQGPEFLTYFQNEAQLEKSRLLSDRFSAERPKGSFSTLEIQRTEQGDSAMYLCASSPWTKLAKNIQYFGAGTRLSVL.

This clone was counted between two and nine times. The CDR3 region is CASSAGQGLSWSYNEQFF. Written as DNA, the CDR3 is TGTGCCAGCAGCGCGGGACAGGGTCTTAGTTGGTCCTACAATGAGCAGTTCTTC. The chain carries TRBV14 and TRBJ2-1; TRBD1 aligns across 9 bases. V was pared by 5 bases and J by 1 base, with 12 bases of the junction left unmatched. The CDR3 consists of 18 residues. The germline V gene has CDR1 SGHDN and CDR2 FVKESK.

The chain is built from TRBV5-4 and TRBJ2-7; 9 bases line up with TRBD1. The CDR3 spans 16 residues. In germline, CDR1 is SGHNT, CDR2 YYREEE (reference sequence). V dropped 5 bases and J dropped 4; count of bases not matched to a gene: 13. CDR3 region: CASSPNPGTGSYEQYF. The CDR3, as DNA: TGTGCCAGCAGTCCAAACCCCGGGACAGGGTCATACGAGCAGTACTTC.

This chain links TRBV25-1 with TRBJ2-4; possible D gene TRBD1, 6 bases. The germline CDR1 and CDR2 sequences are MGHDK and SYGVNS. Trimming stripped 2 bases from V and 8 bases from J, with 13 bases between. CDR3 length: 14 residues. The CDR3 nucleotides are TGTGCCAGCAGTGAACCCCAGGGGAACCACATTCAGTACTTC. As protein: CASSEPQGNHIQYF.

The rearrangement links TRBV7-9 to TRBJ2-7; D uncertain. CDR3 length: 14 residues. Germline CDR1 reads SEHNR; CDR2 reads FQNEAQ (reference sequence). The V and J ends lost 2 bases and 3 bases respectively, with 11 bases between them. The CDR3 DNA reads TGTGCCAGCAGCTTACAGGCCCCTTACTACGAGCAGTACTTC. This translates into CASSLQAPYYEQYF.

The chain is built from TRBV5-4 and TRBJ1-2; D is unresolved. Germline V lookup: CDR1 SGHNT, CDR2 YYREEE (reference sequence). The CDR3 totals 15 residues. The ends were cut back, 2 bases at V and 1 base at J, with 12 bases in the middle. Here the CDR3 reads CASSFITRDNYGYTF. CDR3 coding DNA: TGTGCCAGCAGCTTCATAACCCGAGATAACTATGGCTACACCTTC.

This clone has only one observation. The rearrangement joins TRBV5-6 to TRBJ1-5; D is ambiguous. Germline V lookup: CDR1 SGHDT, CDR2 YYEEEE. This CDR3 is 16 amino acids long. The ends were cut back, 1 base at V and 0 bases at J, with 11 bases in the middle. The CDR3 coding sequence is TGTGCCAGCAGCTTGTGGTTCAGCTATAGCAATCAGCCCCAGCATTTT. Its translation: CASSLWFSYSNQPQHF.

This clone was found once. The V and J genes are TRBV29-1 and TRBJ1-1; perhaps TRBD1 as D (5 bases). V lost 4 bases, J lost 2 bases, and 8 bases lay in between. The CDR3 totals 12 residues. Germline CDR1 is SQVTM and CDR2 is ANQGSEA. The CDR3 coding sequence is TGCAGCGTTGCCCGGACAAACACTGAAGCTTTCTTT. Amino acid sequence: CSVARTNTEAFF.

This chain links TRBV30 with TRBJ1-3, with 9 bases that match TRBD1. Germline CDR1 reads GTSNPN; CDR2 reads SVGIG (reference sequence). CDR3 length: 14 residues. V shed 3 bases and J 3 bases; nucleotides not matched to a gene: 3. CDR3 sequence: CAWRGQGDGNTIYF. The CDR3 DNA is TGTGCCTGGAGGGGACAGGGAGATGGAAACACCATATATTTT.

The chain uses TRBV5-4 and TRBJ2-1; the match to TRBD2 covers 9 bases. CDR1 and CDR2 (germline): SGHNT, YYREEE (reference sequence). CDR3 length: 16 residues. V lost 4 bases and J lost 10; bases outside the gene matches: 15. Written as DNA, the CDR3 is TGTGCCAGCAGCATCGTAGCGGGGGCCCGGGCAAGGGAGCAGTTCTTC. It codes for CASSIVAGARAREQFF.